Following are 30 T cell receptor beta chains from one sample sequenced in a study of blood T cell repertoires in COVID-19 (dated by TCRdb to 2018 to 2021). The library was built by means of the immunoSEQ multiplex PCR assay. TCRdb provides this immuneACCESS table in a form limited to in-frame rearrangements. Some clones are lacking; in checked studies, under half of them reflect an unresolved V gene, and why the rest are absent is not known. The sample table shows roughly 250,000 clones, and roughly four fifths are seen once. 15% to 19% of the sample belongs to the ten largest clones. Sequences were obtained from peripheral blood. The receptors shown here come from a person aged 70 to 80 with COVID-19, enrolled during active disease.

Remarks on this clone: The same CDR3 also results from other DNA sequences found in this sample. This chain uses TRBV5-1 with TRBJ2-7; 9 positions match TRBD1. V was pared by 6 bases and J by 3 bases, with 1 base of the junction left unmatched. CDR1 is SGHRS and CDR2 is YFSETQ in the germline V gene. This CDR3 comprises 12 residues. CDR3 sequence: CASTGQGYEQYF. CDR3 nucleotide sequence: TGCGCCAGCACGGGACAGGGCTACGAGCAGTACTTC.

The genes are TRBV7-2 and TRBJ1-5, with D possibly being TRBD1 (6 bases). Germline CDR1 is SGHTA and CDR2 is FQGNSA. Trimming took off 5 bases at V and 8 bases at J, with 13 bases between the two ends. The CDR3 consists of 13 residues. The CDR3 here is CASSMHRVEPQHF. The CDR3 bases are TGTGCCAGCAGCATGCACAGGGTTGAGCCCCAGCATTTT.

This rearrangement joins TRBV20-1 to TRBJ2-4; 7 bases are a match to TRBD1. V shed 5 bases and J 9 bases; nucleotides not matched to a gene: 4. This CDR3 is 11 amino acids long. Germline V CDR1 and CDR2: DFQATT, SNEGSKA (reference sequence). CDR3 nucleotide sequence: TGCAGTGCTCGGGGACAGTTCATTCAGTACTTC. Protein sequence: CSARGQFIQYF.

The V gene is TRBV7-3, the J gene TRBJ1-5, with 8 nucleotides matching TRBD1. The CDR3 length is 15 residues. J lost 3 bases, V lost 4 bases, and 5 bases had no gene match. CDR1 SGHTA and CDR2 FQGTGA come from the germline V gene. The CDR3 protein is CASSSGQVLNQPQHF. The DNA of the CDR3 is TGTGCCAGCAGCTCGGGACAGGTCCTCAATCAGCCCCAGCATTTT.

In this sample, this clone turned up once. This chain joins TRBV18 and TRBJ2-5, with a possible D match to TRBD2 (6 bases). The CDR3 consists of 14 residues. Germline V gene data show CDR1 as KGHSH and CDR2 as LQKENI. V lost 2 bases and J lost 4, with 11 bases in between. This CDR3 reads CASSPTTGGETQYF. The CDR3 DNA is TGTGCCAGCTCACCAACGACCGGGGGAGAGACCCAGTACTTC.

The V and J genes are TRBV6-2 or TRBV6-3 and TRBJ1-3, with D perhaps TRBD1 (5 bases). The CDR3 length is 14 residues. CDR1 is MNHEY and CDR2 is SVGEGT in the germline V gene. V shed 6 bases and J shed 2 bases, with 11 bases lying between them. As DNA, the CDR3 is TGTGCCAGCAGCGTTTCGGGGGCTGGAAACACCATATATTTT. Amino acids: CASSVSGAGNTIYF.

The CDR3: CASSQAGLAYNEQFF. For the CDR3, the DNA is TGCGCCAGCAGCCAAGCGGGACTAGCGTACAATGAGCAGTTCTTC. The chain carries TRBV4-1 and TRBJ2-1; 10 bases align to TRBD2. The CDR3 is made up of 15 amino acids. V was pared by 1 base and J by 4 bases, with 1 base of the junction left unmatched. Looked up from germline, CDR1 is MGHRA and CDR2 is YSYEKL.

In nucleotides, the CDR3 is TGCGCCAGCAGCCAACGGACTGGCGGGCGGGCCGAAGAGACCCAGTACTTC. Amino acid sequence: CASSQRTGGRAEETQYF. This chain joins TRBV4-3 and TRBJ2-5, with a possible D match to TRBD2 (5 bases). Per the germline V gene, CDR1 is LGHNA and CDR2 is YSLEER. This CDR3 has 17 residues. V lost 2 bases and J lost 3, with 19 bases in between.

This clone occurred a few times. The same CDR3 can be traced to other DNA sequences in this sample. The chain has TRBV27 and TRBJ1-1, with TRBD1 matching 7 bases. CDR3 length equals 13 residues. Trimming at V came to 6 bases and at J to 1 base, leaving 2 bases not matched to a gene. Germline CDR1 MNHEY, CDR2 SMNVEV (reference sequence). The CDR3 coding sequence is TGTGCCAGCAGCCGACAGGGGAACACTGAAGCTTTCTTT. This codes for CASSRQGNTEAFF.

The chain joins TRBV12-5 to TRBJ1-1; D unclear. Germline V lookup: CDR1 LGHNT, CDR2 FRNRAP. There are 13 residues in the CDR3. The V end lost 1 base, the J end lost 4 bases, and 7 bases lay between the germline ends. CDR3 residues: CASGLAAGTEAFF. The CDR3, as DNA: TGTGCTAGTGGTTTGGCCGCAGGCACTGAAGCTTTCTTT. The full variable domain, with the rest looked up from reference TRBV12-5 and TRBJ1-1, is DARVTQTPRHKVTEMGQEVTMRCQPILGHNTVFWYRQTMMQGLELLAYFRNRAPLDDSGMPKDRFSAEMPDATLATLKIQPSEPRDSAVYFCASGLAAGTEAFFGQGTRLTVV.

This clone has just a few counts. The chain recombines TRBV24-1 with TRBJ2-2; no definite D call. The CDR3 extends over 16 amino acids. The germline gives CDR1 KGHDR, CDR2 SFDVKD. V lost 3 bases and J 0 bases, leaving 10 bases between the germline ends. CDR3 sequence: CATSDPRQTNTGELFF. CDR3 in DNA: TGTGCCACCAGTGATCCCAGACAAACGAACACCGGGGAGCTGTTTTTT.

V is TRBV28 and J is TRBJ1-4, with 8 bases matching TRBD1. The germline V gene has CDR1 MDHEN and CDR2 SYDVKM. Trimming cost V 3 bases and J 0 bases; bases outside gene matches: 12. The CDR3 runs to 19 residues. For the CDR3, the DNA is TGTGCCAGCAGTTTCCTATCTGGACAGGGTGCCGCAACTAATGAAAAACTGTTTTTT. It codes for CASSFLSGQGAATNEKLFF.

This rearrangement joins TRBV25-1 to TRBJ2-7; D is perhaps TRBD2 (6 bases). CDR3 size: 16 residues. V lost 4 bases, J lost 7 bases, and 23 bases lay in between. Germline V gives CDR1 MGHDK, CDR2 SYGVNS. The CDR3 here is CASSVGVSYPSGEQYF. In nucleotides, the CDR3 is TGTGCCAGCAGTGTCGGAGTCTCCTACCCGAGCGGGGAGCAGTACTTC.

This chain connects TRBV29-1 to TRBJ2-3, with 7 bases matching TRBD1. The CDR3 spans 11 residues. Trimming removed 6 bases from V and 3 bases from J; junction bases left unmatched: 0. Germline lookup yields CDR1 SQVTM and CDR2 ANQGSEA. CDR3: CSVGQTDTQYF. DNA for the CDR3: TGCAGCGTGGGACAGACAGATACGCAGTATTTT.

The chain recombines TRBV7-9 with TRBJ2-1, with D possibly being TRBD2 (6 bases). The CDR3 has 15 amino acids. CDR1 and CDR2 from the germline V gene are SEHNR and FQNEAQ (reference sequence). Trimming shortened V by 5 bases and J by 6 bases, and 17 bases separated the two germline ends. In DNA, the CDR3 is TGTGCCAGCAGCCACCTCCGGGACTGGCGCAATGAGCAGTTCTTC. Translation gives CASSHLRDWRNEQFF. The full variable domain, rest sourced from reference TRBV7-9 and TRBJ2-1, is DTGVSQNPRHKITKRGQNVTFRCDPISEHNRLYWYRQTLGQGPEFLTYFQNEAQLEKSRLLSDRFSAERPKGSFSTLEIQRTEQGDSAMYLCASSHLRDWRNEQFFGPGTRLTVL.

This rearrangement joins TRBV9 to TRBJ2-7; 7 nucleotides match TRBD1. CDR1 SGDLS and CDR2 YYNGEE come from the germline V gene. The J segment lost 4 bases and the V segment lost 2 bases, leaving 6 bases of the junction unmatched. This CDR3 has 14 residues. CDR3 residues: CASSVGQSEYEQYF. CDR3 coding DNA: TGTGCCAGCAGCGTGGGACAGAGCGAATACGAGCAGTACTTC.

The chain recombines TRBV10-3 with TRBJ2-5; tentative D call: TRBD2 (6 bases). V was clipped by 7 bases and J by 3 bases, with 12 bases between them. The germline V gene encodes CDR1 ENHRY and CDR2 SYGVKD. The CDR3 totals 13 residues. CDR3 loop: CAITPSAEETQYF. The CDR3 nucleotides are TGTGCCATCACTCCTAGCGCGGAAGAGACCCAGTACTTC.

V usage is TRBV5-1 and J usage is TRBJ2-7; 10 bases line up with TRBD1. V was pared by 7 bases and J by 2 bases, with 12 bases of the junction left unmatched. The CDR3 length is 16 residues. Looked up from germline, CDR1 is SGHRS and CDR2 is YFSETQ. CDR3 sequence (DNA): TGCGCCAGCCGGCGACCGGGGACAGGGGAAACCTACGAGCAGTACTTC. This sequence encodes CASRRPGTGETYEQYF. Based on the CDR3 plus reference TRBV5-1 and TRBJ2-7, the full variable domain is KAGVTQTPRYLIKTRGQQVTLSCSPISGHRSVSWYQQTPGQGLQFLFEYFSETQRNKGNFPGRFSGRQFSNSRSEMNVSTLELGDSALYLCASRRPGTGETYEQYFGPGTRLTVT.

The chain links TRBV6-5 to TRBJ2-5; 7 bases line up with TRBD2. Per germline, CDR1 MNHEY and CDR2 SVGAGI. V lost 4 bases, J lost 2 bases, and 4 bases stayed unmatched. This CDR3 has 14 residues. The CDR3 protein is CASSLSGLQETQYF. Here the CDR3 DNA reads TGTGCCAGCAGTTTGTCGGGACTACAAGAGACCCAGTACTTC.

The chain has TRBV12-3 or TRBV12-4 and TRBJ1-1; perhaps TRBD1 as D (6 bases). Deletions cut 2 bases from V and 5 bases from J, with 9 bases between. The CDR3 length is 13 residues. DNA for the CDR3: TGTGCCAGCAGTTTAACAGGGAGAACTGAAGCTTTCTTT. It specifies CASSLTGRTEAFF.

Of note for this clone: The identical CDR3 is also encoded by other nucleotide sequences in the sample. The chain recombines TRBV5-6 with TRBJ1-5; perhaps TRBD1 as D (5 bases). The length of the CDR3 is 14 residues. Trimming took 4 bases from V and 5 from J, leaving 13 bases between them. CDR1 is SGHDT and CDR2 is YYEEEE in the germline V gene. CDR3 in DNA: TGTGCCAGCAGCCTCGGGACTTCGGATCAGCCCCAGCATTTT. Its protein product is CASSLGTSDQPQHF.

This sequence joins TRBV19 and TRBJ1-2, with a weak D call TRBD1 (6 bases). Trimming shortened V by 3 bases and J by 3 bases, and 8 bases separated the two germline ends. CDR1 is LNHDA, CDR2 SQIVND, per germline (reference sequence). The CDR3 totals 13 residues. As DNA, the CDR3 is TGTGCCAGTAGTATTAACAGGGACTATGGCTACACCTTC. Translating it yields CASSINRDYGYTF. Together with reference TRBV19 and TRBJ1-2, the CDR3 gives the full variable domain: DGGITQSPKYLFRKEGQNVTLSCEQNLNHDAMYWYRQDPGQGLRLIYYSQIVNDFQKGDIAEGYSVSREKKESFPLTVTSAQKNPTAFYLCASSINRDYGYTFGSGTRLTVV.

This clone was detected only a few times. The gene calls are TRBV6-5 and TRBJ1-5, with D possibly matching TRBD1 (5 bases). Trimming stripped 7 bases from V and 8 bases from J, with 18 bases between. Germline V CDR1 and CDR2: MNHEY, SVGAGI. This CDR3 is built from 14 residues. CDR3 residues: CASKKQVRWEPQHF. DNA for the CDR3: TGTGCCAGCAAGAAACAGGTCCGGTGGGAGCCCCAGCATTTT.

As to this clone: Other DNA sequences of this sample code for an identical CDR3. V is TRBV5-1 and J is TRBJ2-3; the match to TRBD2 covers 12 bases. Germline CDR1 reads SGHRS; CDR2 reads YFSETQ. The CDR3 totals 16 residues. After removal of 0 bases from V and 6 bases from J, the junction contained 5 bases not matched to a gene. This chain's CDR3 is CASSLGLAGVVDTQYF. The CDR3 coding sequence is TGCGCCAGCAGCTTGGGACTAGCGGGAGTGGTGGATACGCAGTATTTT.

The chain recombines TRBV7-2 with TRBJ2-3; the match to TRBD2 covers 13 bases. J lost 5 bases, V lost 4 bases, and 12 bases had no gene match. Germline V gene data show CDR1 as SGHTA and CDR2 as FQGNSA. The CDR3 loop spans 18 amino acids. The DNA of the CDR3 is TGTGCCAGCAGCTACCTACGGACTAGCGGGAGTGTGGTAGATACGCAGTATTTT. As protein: CASSYLRTSGSVVDTQYF.

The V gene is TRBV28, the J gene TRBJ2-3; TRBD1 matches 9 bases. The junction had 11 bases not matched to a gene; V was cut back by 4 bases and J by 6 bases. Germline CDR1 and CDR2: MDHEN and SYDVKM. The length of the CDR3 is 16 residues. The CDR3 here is CASSSSRDRVFDTQYF. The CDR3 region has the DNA TGTGCCAGCAGTTCGTCAAGGGACAGGGTATTCGATACGCAGTATTTT.

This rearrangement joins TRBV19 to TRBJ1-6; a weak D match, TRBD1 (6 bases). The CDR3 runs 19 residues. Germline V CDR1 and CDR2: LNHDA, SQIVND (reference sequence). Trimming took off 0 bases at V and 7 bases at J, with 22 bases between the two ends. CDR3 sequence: CASSIDASLDSTGNSPLHF. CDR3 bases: TGTGCCAGTAGTATAGATGCCTCCCTGGACAGTACGGGGAATTCACCCCTCCACTTT.

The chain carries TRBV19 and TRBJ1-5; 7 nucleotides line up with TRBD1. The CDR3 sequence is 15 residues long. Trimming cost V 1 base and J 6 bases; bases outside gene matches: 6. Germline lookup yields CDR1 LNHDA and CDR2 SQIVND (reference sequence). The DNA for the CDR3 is TGTGCCAGTAGTATAGGAGGGGGCGCGGTTCAGCCCCAGCATTTT. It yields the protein CASSIGGGAVQPQHF.

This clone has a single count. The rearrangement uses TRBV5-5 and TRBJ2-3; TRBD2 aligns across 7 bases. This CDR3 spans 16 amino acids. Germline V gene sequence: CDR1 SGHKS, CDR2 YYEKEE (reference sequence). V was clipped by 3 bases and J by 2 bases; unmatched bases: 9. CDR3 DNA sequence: TGTGCCAGCAGCTCGCCAAACGCGGGGGTCACAGATACGCAGTATTTT. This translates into CASSSPNAGVTDTQYF.

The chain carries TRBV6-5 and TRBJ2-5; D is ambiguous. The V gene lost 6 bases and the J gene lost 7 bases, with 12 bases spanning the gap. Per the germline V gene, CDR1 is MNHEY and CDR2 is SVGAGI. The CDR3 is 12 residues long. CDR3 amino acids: CASRAGPGTQYF. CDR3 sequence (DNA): TGTGCCAGCAGGGCAGGCCCCGGGACCCAGTACTTC.